This T cell receptor (beta chain) was sequenced for a study of blood T cell repertoires in COVID-19. Study-level background: Spain, Italy and the United States supplied samples that represented acute and convalescent COVID-19. PBMCs, B-cell-depleted T cells, or T cells provided the cDNA or gDNA that made up the material.

V dropped 5 bases and J dropped 7; count of bases not matched to a gene: 12. This CDR3 region has 17 residues. CDR1 is SGHVS, CDR2 FQNEAQ, per germline. Per the authors' pipeline: Reference gene primer amplification yielded estimated nucleated cell counts. Some clones are missing from TCRdb's copy, which holds only in-frame ones; the method was immunoSEQ multiplex PCR. V and J calls and clone size are given by that table; D and trimming were obtained from the DNA. The repertoire holds 150,000 or so clones, more than 90% seen once, with roughly 0.56% in the top ten. The origin of this receptor is a middle-aged man with acute or convalescent COVID-19. Sequencing input: peripheral blood. The chain recombines TRBV7-8 with TRBJ2-7; 15 nucleotides match TRBD2. The CDR3 DNA is TGTGCCAGCAGCCAGCCGGGACTAGCGGGGGGCTATAGTGAGCAGTACTTC. Its protein is CASSQPGLAGGYSEQYF.